Listed here are 23 T cell receptor beta chains from one sample, sequenced in a study of HIV-infected patients and healthy controls. In TCRdb, the 5' RACE reads were re-called with MiXCR into one record per CDR3 protein. Of tens of thousands of distinct CDR3 sequences detected, around 17% appear once; the ten largest clones hold approximately 5%. Source material: CD4+ T cells from blood. These receptors were obtained from a human donor in good health.

Ten or more counts support this clonotype. CDR3 amino acids: CASSFGSSYNSPLHF. The CDR3 bases are TGTGCCAGCAGCTTCGGAAGCTCCTATAATTCACCCCTCCACTTT. This chain joins TRBV7-9 and TRBJ1-6; D unresolved. CDR3 length: 15 amino acids. The V gene lost 3 bases and the J gene lost 0 bases, with 6 bases spanning the gap. Germline assignment: CDR1 SEHNR and CDR2 FQNEAQ (reference sequence).

This clonotype has a handful of counts. V is TRBV5-1 and J is TRBJ1-1, with D perhaps matching TRBD1 (5 bases). Deletions cut 0 bases from V and 5 bases from J, with 14 bases between. Germline-derived CDR1 and CDR2 are SGHRS and YFSETQ. This CDR3 comprises 15 residues. In nucleotides, the CDR3 is TGCGCCAGCAGCTTGGAGTGGGGCGAAGGTACTGAAGCTTTCTTT. Residues: CASSLEWGEGTEAFF. Supplemented by reference TRBV5-1 and TRBJ1-1, the full variable domain reads KAGVTQTPRYLIKTRGQQVTLSCSPISGHRSVSWYQQTPGQGLQFLFEYFSETQRNKGNFPGRFSGRQFSNSRSEMNVSTLELGDSALYLCASSLEWGEGTEAFFGQGTRLTVV.

This clonotype has at least ten counts. The CDR3 reads CSATGAGIETQYF. CDR3 in DNA: TGCAGCGCCACCGGGGCGGGGATAGAGACCCAGTACTTC. V and J are TRBV29-1 and TRBJ2-5; perhaps TRBD2 as D (6 bases). The CDR3 runs 13 residues. V was trimmed by 7 bases and J by 4 bases, leaving 16 bases between them. Germline V gene sequence: CDR1 SQVTM, CDR2 ANQGSEA.

Ten or more counts support this clonotype. J is TRBJ1-1 and V is TRBV11-2; 8 bases align to TRBD1. Losses at the gene ends were 3 bases for V and 0 bases for J; bases not matched to a gene: 3. CDR1 and CDR2 (germline): SGHAT, FQNNGV. CDR3 length: 15 amino acids. The CDR3 loop reads CASSFQGAVNTEAFF. The CDR3 region has the DNA TGTGCCAGCAGCTTTCAGGGGGCGGTGAACACTGAAGCTTTCTTT.

The rearrangement uses TRBV4-2 and TRBJ2-1; the D is unclear. Germline V gene lookup returns CDR1 LGHNA and CDR2 YNFKEQ. The CDR3 runs 16 residues. Trimming removed 1 base from V and 1 base from J, with 11 bases in between. CDR3 in DNA: TGTGCCAGCAGCCAAGGGGCAGCCCGTTCCTACAATGAGCAGTTCTTC. It translates to CASSQGAARSYNEQFF.

This clonotype appeared many times. This chain uses TRBV3-1 with TRBJ1-5; D not resolved. V gave up 1 base and J gave up 12 bases, with 1 base separating them. Germline CDR1 LGHDT, CDR2 YNNKEL (reference sequence). The CDR3 contains 9 residues. This CDR3 is CASSQVQHF. CDR3 in DNA: TGTGCCAGCAGCCAAGTCCAGCATTTT.

The J gene is TRBJ2-2, the V gene TRBV29-1, with TRBD2 matching 7 bases. The CDR3 is made up of 15 amino acids. The V segment lost 7 bases and the J segment 4 bases; nucleotides outside the gene matches: 12. In germline, CDR1 is SQVTM, CDR2 ANQGSEA. The CDR3 region has the DNA TGCAGCGCACTAACCGGGACTAAGGGCACCGGGGAGCTGTTTTTT. Protein sequence: CSALTGTKGTGELFF.

This clonotype appeared a few times. The rearrangement uses TRBV12-3 or TRBV12-4 and TRBJ2-3; D call uncertain. The CDR3 is 18 amino acids. V was shortened by 2 bases and J by 2 bases, with 20 bases between the two germline ends. CDR3 in amino acids: CASSLFSRPAQNTDTQYF. CDR3 DNA sequence: TGTGCCAGCAGTTTATTTTCCCGCCCGGCCCAAAACACAGATACGCAGTATTTT.

This clonotype was recorded at least ten times. J is TRBJ1-4 and V is TRBV29-1; D unclear. The V end lost 4 bases, the J end lost 5 bases, and 8 bases lay between the germline ends. The CDR3 is made up of 12 amino acids. The germline gives CDR1 SQVTM, CDR2 ANQGSEA. CDR3 DNA: TGCAGCGTTGGGCGAGGAAATGAAAAACTGTTTTTT. It encodes CSVGRGNEKLFF.

This clonotype was observed a handful of times. V and J are TRBV29-1 and TRBJ2-3; 12 positions match TRBD2. Germline lookup yields CDR1 SQVTM and CDR2 ANQGSEA. V lost 6 bases and J lost 7; bases outside the gene matches: 11. This CDR3 has 15 residues. Written as DNA, the CDR3 is TGCAGCGTCGAAAGGCCTAGCGGGGGGGCATATACGCAGTATTTT. Amino acid sequence: CSVERPSGGAYTQYF.

The V gene is TRBV29-1, the J gene TRBJ1-1; no clear D. There are 13 residues in the CDR3. The V gene lost 3 bases and the J gene lost 3 bases, with 11 bases spanning the gap. In germline, CDR1 is SQVTM, CDR2 ANQGSEA. In DNA, the CDR3 is TGCAGCGTTGATCGGGCCAGCTACACTGAAGCTTTCTTT. Its translation: CSVDRASYTEAFF.

The chain joins TRBV29-1 to TRBJ2-7; 9 bases align to TRBD1. Per germline, CDR1 SQVTM and CDR2 ANQGSEA. V trimming: 7 bases; J trimming: 11 bases; junction bases outside the gene matches: 9. The CDR3 runs to 11 residues. CDR3 in amino acids: CSGGLQGAKYF. The CDR3 DNA sequence: TGCAGCGGTGGGCTACAGGGGGCTAAGTACTTC.

There are a few counts of this clonotype. The gene calls are TRBV7-2 and TRBJ1-6, with D possibly being TRBD1 (5 bases). The CDR3 loop spans 14 amino acids. V dropped 5 bases and J dropped 7 bases, with 12 bases sitting between them. CDR1 is SGHTA, CDR2 FQGNSA, per germline. The CDR3 DNA is TGTGCCAGCAGCCACGTAGGGGAGAATTCACCCCTCCACTTT. Its protein is CASSHVGENSPLHF.

The table lists this clonotype with a few counts. This rearrangement joins TRBV19 to TRBJ2-5; no reliable D call. CDR3 length: 13 amino acids. The germline CDR1 and CDR2 sequences are LNHDA and SQIVND (reference sequence). The V gene lost 4 bases and the J gene lost 5 bases, with 11 bases spanning the gap. CDR3 in DNA: TGTGCCAGTAGTAAGTTCGGCCGGGAGACCCAGTACTTC. Translating gives CASSKFGRETQYF.

The table lists this clonotype with a few counts. This chain connects TRBV20-1 to TRBJ2-3; 7 bases line up with TRBD1. J lost 0 bases, V lost 7 bases, and 7 bases had no gene match. The germline V gene encodes CDR1 DFQATT and CDR2 SNEGSKA (reference sequence). The CDR3 totals 14 residues. The chain's CDR3 is CSVQGQISTDTQYF. In nucleotides, the CDR3 is TGCAGTGTCCAGGGACAGATTAGCACAGATACGCAGTATTTT.

This clonotype was observed a handful of times. The V gene is TRBV24-1, the J gene TRBJ2-7; the D is unclear. The CDR3 length is 13 residues. The germline V gene has CDR1 KGHDR and CDR2 SFDVKD. V lost 2 bases and J 1 base, leaving 5 bases between the germline ends. The CDR3 sequence: CATSDSLSYEQYF. In DNA form, the CDR3 reads TGTGCCACCAGTGATTCGCTTTCCTACGAGCAGTACTTC.

This clonotype was found a few times. V usage is TRBV7-3 and J usage is TRBJ2-3; 7 bases map to TRBD2. The length of the CDR3 is 14 residues. CDR1 and CDR2 (germline): SGHTA, FQGTGA. V lost 6 bases and J lost 3; bases outside the gene matches: 6. The CDR3 reads CASSRGSLTDTQYF. The CDR3 nucleotides are TGTGCCAGCAGTCGCGGGAGTCTAACAGATACGCAGTATTTT.

This clonotype occurred many times. The chain links TRBV9 to TRBJ2-2; possibly TRBD1 for D (6 bases). Per germline, CDR1 SGDLS and CDR2 YYNGEE. The CDR3 length is 15 residues. V gave up 3 bases and J gave up 4 bases, with 13 bases separating them. As DNA, the CDR3 is TGTGCCAGCAGCGGAAAACAGGGTACCACCGGGGAGCTGTTTTTT. This codes for CASSGKQGTTGELFF.

This clonotype came up many times. The V call is TRBV5-1, the J call TRBJ1-6; the D is unclear. CDR1 is SGHRS and CDR2 is YFSETQ in the germline V gene. V was pared by 0 bases and J by 8 bases, with 9 bases between. This CDR3 contains 14 residues. CDR3 in DNA: TGCGCCAGCAGCTTGGGGCAAGCCTATTCACCCCTCCACTTT. Protein sequence: CASSLGQAYSPLHF.

There are a few counts of this clonotype. V usage is TRBV14 and J usage is TRBJ2-7; D could derive from TRBD1 or TRBD2 (5 bases each). The CDR3 consists of 14 residues. In germline, CDR1 is SGHDN, CDR2 FVKESK. The V end was cut by 3 bases, the J end by 5 bases, with 14 bases between. For the CDR3, the DNA is TGTGCCAGCAGCCAGCAGGGACCGGTACACGAGCAGTACTTC. It encodes CASSQQGPVHEQYF.

This clonotype was found many times. The gene calls are TRBV7-6 and TRBJ2-7, with 7 nucleotides matching TRBD1. The length of the CDR3 is 14 residues. The V gene end was trimmed by 4 bases and the J gene end by 2 bases; junction bases not matched to a gene: 5. CDR1 is SGHVS and CDR2 is FNYEAQ in the germline V gene. CDR3 in amino acids: CASSSGQFPYEQYF. Written as DNA, the CDR3 is TGTGCCAGCAGCTCGGGACAGTTCCCCTACGAGCAGTACTTC.

This clonotype was detected only a few times. The rearrangement uses TRBV20-1 and TRBJ2-7; 8 bases agree with TRBD2. Germline V gives CDR1 DFQATT, CDR2 SNEGSKA (reference sequence). Losses at the gene ends were 3 bases for V and 2 bases for J; bases not matched to a gene: 3. The CDR3 extends over 13 amino acids. The CDR3 coding sequence is TGCAGTGCTAGGGGCGGGGGGACCTACGAGCAGTACTTC. It encodes CSARGGGTYEQYF.

At least ten counts were recorded for this clonotype. The rearrangement links TRBV6-5 to TRBJ2-3, with 8 bases matching TRBD2. Germline loops: CDR1 MNHEY, CDR2 SVGAGI. This CDR3 spans 13 amino acids. V lost 10 bases, J lost 6 bases, and 9 bases stayed unmatched. This CDR3 is CATSSGWLDTQYF. The CDR3 DNA reads as TGTGCCACCTCTAGCGGGTGGCTCGATACGCAGTATTTT.